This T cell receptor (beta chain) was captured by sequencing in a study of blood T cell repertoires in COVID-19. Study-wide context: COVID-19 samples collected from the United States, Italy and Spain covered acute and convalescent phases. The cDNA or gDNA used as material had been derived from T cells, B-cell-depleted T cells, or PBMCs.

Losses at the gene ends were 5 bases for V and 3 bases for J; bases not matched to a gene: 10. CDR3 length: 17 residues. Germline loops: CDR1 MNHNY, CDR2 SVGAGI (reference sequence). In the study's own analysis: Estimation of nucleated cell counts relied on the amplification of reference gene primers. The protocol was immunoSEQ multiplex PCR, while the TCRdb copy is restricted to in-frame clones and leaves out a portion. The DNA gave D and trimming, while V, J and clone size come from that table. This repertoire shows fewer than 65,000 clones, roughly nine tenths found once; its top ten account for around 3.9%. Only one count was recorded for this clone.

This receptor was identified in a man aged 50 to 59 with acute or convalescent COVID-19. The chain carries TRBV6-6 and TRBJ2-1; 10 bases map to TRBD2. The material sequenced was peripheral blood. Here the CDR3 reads CASSLGSGRGFYNEQFF. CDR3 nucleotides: TGTGCCAGCAGTCTGGGAAGCGGGAGGGGTTTCTACAATGAGCAGTTCTTC.